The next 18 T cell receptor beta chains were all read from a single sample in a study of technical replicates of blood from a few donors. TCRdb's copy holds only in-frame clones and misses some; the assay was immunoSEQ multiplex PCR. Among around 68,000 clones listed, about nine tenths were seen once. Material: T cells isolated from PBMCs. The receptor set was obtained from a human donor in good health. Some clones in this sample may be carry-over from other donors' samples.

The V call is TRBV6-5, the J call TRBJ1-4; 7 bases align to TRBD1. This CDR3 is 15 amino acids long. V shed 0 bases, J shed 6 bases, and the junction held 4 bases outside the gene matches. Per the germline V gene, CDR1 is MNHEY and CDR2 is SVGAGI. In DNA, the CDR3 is TGTGCCAGCAGTTACTCAGGGGGCAGGGATGAAAAACTGTTTTTT. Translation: CASSYSGGRDEKLFF.

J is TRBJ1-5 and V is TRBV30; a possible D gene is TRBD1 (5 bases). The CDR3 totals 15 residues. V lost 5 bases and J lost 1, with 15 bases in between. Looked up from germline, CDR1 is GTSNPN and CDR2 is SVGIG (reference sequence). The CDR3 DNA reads TGTGCCTGGGTTAACCGCAGGGAAAGCAATCAGCCCCAGCATTTT. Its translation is CAWVNRRESNQPQHF. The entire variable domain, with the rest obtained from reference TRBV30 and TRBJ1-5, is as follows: SQTIHQWPATLVQPVGSPLSLECTVEGTSNPNLYWYRQAAGRGLQLLFYSVGIGQISSEVPQNLSASRPQDRQFILSSKKLLLSDSGFYLCAWVNRRESNQPQHFGDGTRLSIL.

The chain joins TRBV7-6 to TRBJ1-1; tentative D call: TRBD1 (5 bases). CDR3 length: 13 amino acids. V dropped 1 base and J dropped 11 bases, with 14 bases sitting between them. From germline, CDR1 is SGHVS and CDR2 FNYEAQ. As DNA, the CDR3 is TGTGCCAGCAGCTTAGGCGGGGCAGGGATGGCTTTCTTT. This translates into CASSLGGAGMAFF.

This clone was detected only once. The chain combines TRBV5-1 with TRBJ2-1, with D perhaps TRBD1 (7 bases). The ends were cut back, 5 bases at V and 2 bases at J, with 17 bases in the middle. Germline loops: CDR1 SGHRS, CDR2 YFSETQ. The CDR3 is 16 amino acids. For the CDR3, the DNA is TGCGCCAGCAGAAGGGTCGGGGGACAGACCTACAATGAGCAGTTCTTC. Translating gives CASRRVGGQTYNEQFF.

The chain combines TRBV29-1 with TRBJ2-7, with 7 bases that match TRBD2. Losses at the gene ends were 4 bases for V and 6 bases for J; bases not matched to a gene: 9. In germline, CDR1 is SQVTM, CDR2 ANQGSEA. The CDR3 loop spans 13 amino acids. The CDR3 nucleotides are TGCAGCGTTGTATTCTCGGGGGGAGTCGAGCAGTACTTC. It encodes CSVVFSGGVEQYF.

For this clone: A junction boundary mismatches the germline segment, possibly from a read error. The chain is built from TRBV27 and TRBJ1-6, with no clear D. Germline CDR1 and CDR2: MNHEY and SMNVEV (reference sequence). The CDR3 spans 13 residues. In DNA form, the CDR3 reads TGTGCCACCAGTACTAGCTCAGGCTCACCCCTCCACTTT. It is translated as CATSTSSGSPLHF.

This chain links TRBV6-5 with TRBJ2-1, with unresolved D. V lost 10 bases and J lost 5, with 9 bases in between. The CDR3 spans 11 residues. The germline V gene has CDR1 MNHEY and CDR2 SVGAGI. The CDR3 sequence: CAIGGNNEQFF. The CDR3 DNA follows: TGTGCCATCGGCGGAAACAATGAGCAGTTCTTC.

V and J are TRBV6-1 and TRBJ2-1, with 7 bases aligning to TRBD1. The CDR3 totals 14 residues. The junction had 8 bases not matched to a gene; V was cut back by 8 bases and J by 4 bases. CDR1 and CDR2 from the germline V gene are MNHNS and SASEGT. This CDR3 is CASYRGQDYNEQFF. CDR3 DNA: TGTGCCAGCTATAGGGGGCAGGATTACAATGAGCAGTTCTTC.

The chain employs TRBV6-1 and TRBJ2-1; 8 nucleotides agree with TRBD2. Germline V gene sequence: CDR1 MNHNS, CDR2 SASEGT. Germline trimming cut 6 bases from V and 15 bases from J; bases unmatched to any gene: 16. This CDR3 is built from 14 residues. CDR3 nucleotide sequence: TGTGCCAGCAGAGTCCCCTCGGCGGGGGGAGACCGGTTCTTC. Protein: CASRVPSAGGDRFF.

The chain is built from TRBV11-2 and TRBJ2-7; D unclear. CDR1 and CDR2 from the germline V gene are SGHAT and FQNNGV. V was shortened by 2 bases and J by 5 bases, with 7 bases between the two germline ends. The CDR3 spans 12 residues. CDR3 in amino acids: CASSLSTHEQYF. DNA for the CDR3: TGTGCCAGCAGCTTATCTACCCACGAGCAGTACTTC. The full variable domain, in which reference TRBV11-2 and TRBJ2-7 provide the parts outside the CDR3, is EAGVAQSPRYKIIEKRQSVAFWCNPISGHATLYWYQQILGQGPKLLIQFQNNGVVDDSQLPKDRFSAERLKGVDSTLKIQPAKLEDSAVYLCASSLSTHEQYFGPGTRLTVT.

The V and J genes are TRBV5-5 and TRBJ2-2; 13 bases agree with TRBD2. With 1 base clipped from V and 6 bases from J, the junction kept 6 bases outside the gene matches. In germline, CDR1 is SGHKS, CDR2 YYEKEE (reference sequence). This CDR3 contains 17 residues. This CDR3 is CASSLSPGTSGAGELFF. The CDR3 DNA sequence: TGTGCCAGCAGCTTGTCACCCGGGACTAGCGGGGCCGGGGAGCTGTTTTTT.

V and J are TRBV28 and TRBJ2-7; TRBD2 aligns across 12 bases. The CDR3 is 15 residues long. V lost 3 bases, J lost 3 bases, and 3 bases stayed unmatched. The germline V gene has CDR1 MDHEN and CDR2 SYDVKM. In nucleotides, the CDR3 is TGTGCCAGCAGTTTTGGGACTAGCGGGCTCTACGAGCAGTACTTC. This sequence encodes CASSFGTSGLYEQYF.

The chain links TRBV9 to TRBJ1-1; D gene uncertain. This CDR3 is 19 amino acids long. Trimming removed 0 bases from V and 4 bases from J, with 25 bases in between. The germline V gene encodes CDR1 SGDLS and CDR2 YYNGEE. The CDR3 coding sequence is TGTGCCAGCAGCGTAGGATTAATAGAACAGAAGCGGGTTAGCACTGAAGCTTTCTTT. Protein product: CASSVGLIEQKRVSTEAFF.

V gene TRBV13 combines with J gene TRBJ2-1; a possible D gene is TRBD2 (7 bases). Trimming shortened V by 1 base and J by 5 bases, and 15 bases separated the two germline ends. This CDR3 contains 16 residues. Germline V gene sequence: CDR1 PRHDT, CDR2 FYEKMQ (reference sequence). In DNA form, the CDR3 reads TGTGCCAGCAGCTTAGTGCGCCTGGGGGGGCACAATGAGCAGTTCTTC. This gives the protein CASSLVRLGGHNEQFF.

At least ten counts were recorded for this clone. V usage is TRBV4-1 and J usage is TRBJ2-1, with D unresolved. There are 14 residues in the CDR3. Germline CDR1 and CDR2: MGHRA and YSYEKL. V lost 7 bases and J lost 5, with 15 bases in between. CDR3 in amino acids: CASTTFSENNEQFF. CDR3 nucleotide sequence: TGCGCCAGCACCACCTTTTCAGAAAACAATGAGCAGTTCTTC.

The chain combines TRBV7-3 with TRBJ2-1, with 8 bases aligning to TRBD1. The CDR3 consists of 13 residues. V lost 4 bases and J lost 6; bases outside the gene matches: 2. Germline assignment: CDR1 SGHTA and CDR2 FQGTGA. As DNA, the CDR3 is TGTGCCAGCAGCTCCACAGGGGGCAATGAGCAGTTCTTC. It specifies CASSSTGGNEQFF.

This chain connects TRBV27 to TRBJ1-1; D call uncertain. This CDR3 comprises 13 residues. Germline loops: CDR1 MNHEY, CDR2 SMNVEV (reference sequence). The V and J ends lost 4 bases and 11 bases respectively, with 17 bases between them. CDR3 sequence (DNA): TGTGCCAGCAGTTCCTTGCCGAGGGATGGGGCTTTCTTT. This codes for CASSSLPRDGAFF.

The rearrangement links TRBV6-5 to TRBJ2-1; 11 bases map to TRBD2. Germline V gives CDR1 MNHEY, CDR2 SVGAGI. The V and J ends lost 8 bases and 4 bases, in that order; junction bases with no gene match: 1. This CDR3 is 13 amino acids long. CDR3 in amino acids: CASGTSGYNEQFF. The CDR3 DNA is TGTGCCAGCGGGACTAGCGGATACAATGAGCAGTTCTTC.